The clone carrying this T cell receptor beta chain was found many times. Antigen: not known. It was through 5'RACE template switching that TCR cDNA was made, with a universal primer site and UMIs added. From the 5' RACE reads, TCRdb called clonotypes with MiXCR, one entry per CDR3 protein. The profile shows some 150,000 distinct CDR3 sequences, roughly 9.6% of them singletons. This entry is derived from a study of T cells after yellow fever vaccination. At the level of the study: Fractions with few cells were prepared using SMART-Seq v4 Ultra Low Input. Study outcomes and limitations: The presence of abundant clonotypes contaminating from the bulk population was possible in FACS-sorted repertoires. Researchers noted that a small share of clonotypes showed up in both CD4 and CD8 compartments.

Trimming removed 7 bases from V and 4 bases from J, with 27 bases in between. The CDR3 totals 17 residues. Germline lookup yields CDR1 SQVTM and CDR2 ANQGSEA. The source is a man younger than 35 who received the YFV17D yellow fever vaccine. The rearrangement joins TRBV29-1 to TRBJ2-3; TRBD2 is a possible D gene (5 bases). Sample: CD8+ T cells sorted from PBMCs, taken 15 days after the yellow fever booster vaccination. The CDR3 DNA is TGCAGCGCAACTAGGGTCAGAACGGACGAGAGGGCAGATACGCAGTATTTT. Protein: CSATRVRTDERADTQYF.